The 28 T cell receptor beta chains below come from one sample, sequenced in a study of blood T cell repertoires in COVID-19. Repertoires were generated with immunoSEQ multiplex PCR, while TCRdb's copy carries only in-frame clones and drops some. Of tens of thousands of clones in the sample, roughly three quarters were seen once. Sequencing was carried out using peripheral blood. All receptors come from a human donor in a cohort sampled during active COVID-19.

The CDR3 protein is CASSFPSSAGGTDTQYF. The CDR3 region has the DNA TGTGCCAGCAGTTTCCCTTCCTCGGCGGGGGGGACAGATACGCAGTATTTT. V is TRBV27 and J is TRBJ2-3; 9 positions match TRBD2. The CDR3 contains 17 residues. Germline values: CDR1 MNHEY, CDR2 SMNVEV (reference sequence). V trimming: 3 bases; J trimming: 3 bases; junction bases outside the gene matches: 10.

The chain recombines TRBV6-2 or TRBV6-3 with TRBJ2-3; 11 positions match TRBD2. The CDR3 is 17 residues long. V lost 4 bases and J lost 3; bases outside the gene matches: 9. Germline CDR1 reads MNHEY; CDR2 reads SVGEGT. This CDR3 reads CASSFDALAGGTDTQYF. CDR3 nucleotides: TGTGCCAGCAGTTTCGACGCGCTAGCGGGGGGAACAGATACGCAGTATTTT.

This chain uses TRBV6-4 with TRBJ1-2; 8 nucleotides line up with TRBD1. The CDR3 runs 16 residues. V lost 7 bases to trimming and J lost 4 bases; unmatched junction nucleotides: 14. Per the germline V gene, CDR1 is MRHNA and CDR2 is SNTAGT. As DNA, the CDR3 is TGTGCCAGCACCAACTCGCCCAGGGGGCTCCCCTATGGCTACACCTTC. Translating gives CASTNSPRGLPYGYTF.

V is TRBV4-3 and J is TRBJ2-7, with TRBD1 matching 7 bases. Germline V gene data show CDR1 as LGHNA and CDR2 as YSLEER. V shed 5 bases, J shed 1 base, and the junction held 5 bases outside the gene matches. This CDR3 has 14 amino acids. The CDR3, as DNA: TGCGCCAGCAGCTATTCGGGACAGTCCTACGAGCAGTACTTC. It is translated as CASSYSGQSYEQYF.

The chain employs TRBV6-5 and TRBJ2-7, with 9 bases matching TRBD1. There are 15 residues in the CDR3. Trimming removed 2 bases from V and 1 base from J; junction bases left unmatched: 3. Germline V gene sequence: CDR1 MNHEY, CDR2 SVGAGI. CDR3 protein: CASSYSGTGSYEQYF. The CDR3 DNA reads as TGTGCCAGCAGTTACAGCGGGACAGGGTCCTACGAGCAGTACTTC.

The chain couples TRBV5-4 to TRBJ2-3; 9 nucleotides agree with TRBD1. The CDR3 spans 18 residues. The V gene's germline CDR1 is SGHNT and CDR2 YYREEE (reference sequence). With 0 bases clipped from V and 3 bases from J, the junction kept 11 bases outside the gene matches. Here the CDR3 DNA reads TGTGCCAGCAGCTTGGATGCTTTCGTGACAGGGGGGACAGATACGCAGTATTTT. Amino acids: CASSLDAFVTGGTDTQYF.

The CDR3 coding sequence is TGTGCCAGCAGCGTTCTAGCCTCTGGGGCCAACGTCCTGACTTTC. Translation: CASSVLASGANVLTF. J is TRBJ2-6 and V is TRBV9; tentatively, D is TRBD2 (5 bases). The CDR3 consists of 15 residues. Trimming stripped 2 bases from V and 0 bases from J, with 6 bases between. Germline V gene lookup returns CDR1 SGDLS and CDR2 YYNGEE.

The rearrangement links TRBV3-1 (or the pseudogene TRBV3-2) to TRBJ2-3; 8 positions agree with TRBD2. This CDR3 has 13 amino acids. The germline gives CDR1 LGHDT, CDR2 YNNKEL (reference sequence). The trim removed 8 bases at V and 3 bases at J, leaving 4 bases unmatched. CDR3 region: CASRRLATDTQYF. The CDR3 nucleotides are TGTGCCAGCCGAAGACTAGCGACAGATACGCAGTATTTT.

The J gene is TRBJ2-1, the V gene TRBV7-2; TRBD2 is a possible D gene (6 bases). V shed 1 base and J shed 6 bases, with 10 bases lying between them. CDR3 length: 14 amino acids. Germline loops: CDR1 SGHTA, CDR2 FQGNSA. Here the CDR3 reads CASSLVGSINEQFF. Written as DNA, the CDR3 is TGTGCCAGCAGCTTAGTCGGGAGCATCAATGAGCAGTTCTTC.

The chain employs TRBV5-8 and TRBJ2-5, with TRBD1 matching over 7 bases. Germline lookup yields CDR1 SGHTS and CDR2 YDEGEE. This CDR3 is 14 amino acids long. The trim removed 2 bases at V and 4 bases at J, leaving 5 bases unmatched. The CDR3 DNA reads TGTGCCAGCAGCTTAGGGGGCAGGGCAGAGACCCAGTACTTC. Its translation: CASSLGGRAETQYF.

The rearrangement uses TRBV18 and TRBJ2-7, with TRBD1 matching over 8 bases. The CDR3 contains 13 residues. V trimming: 4 bases; J trimming: 5 bases; junction bases outside the gene matches: 4. The germline gives CDR1 KGHSH, CDR2 LQKENI. CDR3 protein: CASSHDRGNEQYV. CDR3 nucleotides: TGTGCCAGCTCACACGACAGGGGCAACGAGCAGTACGTC.

In this sample, this clone turned up once. This chain links TRBV6-5 with TRBJ2-6, with D hard to call. The germline V gene encodes CDR1 MNHEY and CDR2 SVGAGI. V dropped 0 bases and J dropped 2 bases, with 5 bases sitting between them. The CDR3 extends over 15 amino acids. The CDR3 region has the DNA TGTGCCAGCAGTTACTCACGGGCTGGGGCCAACGTCCTGACTTTC. Protein product: CASSYSRAGANVLTF.

The chain links TRBV2 to TRBJ2-7; 9 bases are shared with TRBD2. Germline V gene lookup returns CDR1 SNHLY and CDR2 FYNNEI. The V and J ends lost 6 bases and 7 bases, in that order; junction bases with no gene match: 4. This CDR3 is 12 amino acids long. The CDR3 sequence: CASRVSGREQYF. CDR3 DNA sequence: TGTGCCAGCAGAGTTAGCGGGAGAGAGCAGTACTTC.

The gene calls are TRBV3-1 (or the pseudogene TRBV3-2) and TRBJ1-1; 7 bases map to TRBD1. V lost 4 bases to trimming and J lost 3 bases; unmatched junction nucleotides: 2. The CDR3 spans 13 residues. The germline gives CDR1 LGHDT, CDR2 YNNKEL (reference sequence). CDR3 sequence: CASSLDRDTEAFF. CDR3 nucleotides: TGTGCCAGCAGCCTAGACAGGGACACTGAAGCTTTCTTT.

The chain has TRBV19 and TRBJ1-2; D is possibly TRBD1 (6 bases). Germline CDR1 LNHDA, CDR2 SQIVND (reference sequence). This CDR3 spans 15 amino acids. V was cut by 5 bases and J by 6 bases, with 19 bases left in between. CDR3 bases: TGTGCCAGTAGTCGAGCTGGGGGGGGCGCGGATGGCTACACCTTC. This encodes CASSRAGGGADGYTF. Full variable domain (missing parts from reference TRBV19 and TRBJ1-2): DGGITQSPKYLFRKEGQNVTLSCEQNLNHDAMYWYRQDPGQGLRLIYYSQIVNDFQKGDIAEGYSVSREKKESFPLTVTSAQKNPTAFYLCASSRAGGGADGYTFGSGTRLTVV.

V gene TRBV5-1 combines with J gene TRBJ1-2; TRBD1 matches 10 bases. Per the germline V gene, CDR1 is SGHRS and CDR2 is YFSETQ. V was pared by 4 bases and J by 8 bases, with 8 bases of the junction left unmatched. The CDR3 extends over 14 amino acids. CDR3 sequence (DNA): TGCGCCAGCAGCCCGACAGGGGGCGCGGGGGGCTACACCTTC. As protein: CASSPTGGAGGYTF.

This clone was counted once. This sequence joins TRBV5-1 and TRBJ2-5, with 7 nucleotides matching TRBD2. The CDR3 is 14 amino acids. Trimming at V came to 4 bases and at J to 1 base, leaving 4 bases not matched to a gene. Germline V gives CDR1 SGHRS, CDR2 YFSETQ. The CDR3 bases are TGCGCCAGCAGCATGGGACTATTCCAAGAGACCCAGTACTTC. Its protein is CASSMGLFQETQYF.

This clone was seen a single time. This chain uses TRBV20-1 with TRBJ2-3; no clear D gene. In germline, CDR1 is DFQATT, CDR2 SNEGSKA (reference sequence). CDR3 length: 11 residues. The V and J ends lost 4 bases and 4 bases respectively, with 6 bases between them. CDR3 coding DNA: TGCAGTGCTACCCCGTCAGATACGCAGTATTTT. Translation gives CSATPSDTQYF.

The chain joins TRBV7-2 to TRBJ2-5; weak D call: TRBD2 (6 bases). The germline V and J ends were trimmed by 6 bases and 5 bases, with 13 bases remaining between them. CDR1 is SGHTA and CDR2 is FQGNSA in the germline V gene. The CDR3 totals 13 residues. In DNA form, the CDR3 reads TGTGCCAGCAGGCCGTCTGGAGGGGAGACCCAGTACTTC. It codes for CASRPSGGETQYF.

V is TRBV3-1 (or the pseudogene TRBV3-2) and J is TRBJ2-4, with 9 bases that match TRBD1. V lost 1 base to trimming and J lost 9 bases; unmatched junction nucleotides: 4. This CDR3 has 14 amino acids. Germline V lookup: CDR1 LGHDT, CDR2 YNNKEL (reference sequence). In nucleotides, the CDR3 is TGTGCCAGCAGCCAAGGGACAGGGGATATCATTCAGTACTTC. Translated: CASSQGTGDIIQYF.

A few counts support this clone. A junction boundary mismatches the germline segment, possibly from a read error. The chain couples TRBV5-1 to TRBJ2-5, with TRBD2 identical over 8 bases. Germline loops: CDR1 SGHRS, CDR2 YFSETQ. CDR3 length: 15 amino acids. CDR3 in amino acids: CASTNPGSAGEAQYF. The CDR3 DNA is TGCGCCAGCACCAACCCCGGTTCAGCGGGAGAGGCCCAGTACTTC.

The genes are TRBV10-3 and TRBJ2-7; 10 nucleotides align to TRBD1. With V trimmed by 2 bases and J by 4 bases, 2 bases remained unmatched. The germline gives CDR1 ENHRY, CDR2 SYGVKD. The CDR3 is 14 residues long. The CDR3 bases are TGTGCCATCAGTGAGGGGACAGGGGCGTACGAGCAGTACGTC. Translating it yields CAISEGTGAYEQYV.

The rearrangement joins TRBV30 to TRBJ2-7, with 9 nucleotides matching TRBD1. Germline V lookup: CDR1 GTSNPN, CDR2 SVGIG (reference sequence). The J segment lost 0 bases and the V segment lost 5 bases, leaving 8 bases of the junction unmatched. This CDR3 has 15 amino acids. CDR3 sequence reads: CAWGTGQGNSYEQYF. Here the CDR3 DNA reads TGTGCCTGGGGGACGGGACAGGGCAACTCCTACGAGCAGTACTTC.

This chain's CDR3 is CSVGGTSGRRGSYNEQFF. CDR3 bases: TGCAGCGTTGGGGGGACTAGCGGGAGAAGAGGATCCTACAATGAGCAGTTCTTC. The rearrangement joins TRBV29-1 to TRBJ2-1; 14 bases line up with TRBD2. Germline-derived CDR1 and CDR2 are SQVTM and ANQGSEA. This CDR3 is 18 amino acids long. Germline trimming cut 4 bases from V and 1 base from J; bases unmatched to any gene: 9.

V is TRBV7-2 and J is TRBJ2-1; TRBD2 matches at 9 bases. V was clipped by 5 bases and J by 3 bases; unmatched bases: 5. CDR1 and CDR2 from the germline V gene are SGHTA and FQGNSA. The CDR3 covers 15 residues. CDR3 region: CASSIAGGGYNEQFF. Written as DNA, the CDR3 is TGTGCCAGCAGCATCGCGGGGGGGGGCTACAATGAGCAGTTCTTC.

The rearrangement links TRBV2 to TRBJ1-1; TRBD1 aligns across 10 bases. V shed 0 bases, J shed 11 bases, and the junction held 15 bases outside the gene matches. The CDR3 covers 17 residues. The V gene's germline CDR1 is SNHLY and CDR2 FYNNEI. The CDR3: CASSEALLGQGQFGAFF. The CDR3 DNA is TGTGCCAGCAGTGAAGCGCTGTTGGGACAGGGGCAATTTGGGGCTTTCTTT.

The rearrangement links TRBV5-6 to TRBJ2-2, with 7 bases lining up with TRBD1. V lost 4 bases to trimming and J lost 7 bases; unmatched junction nucleotides: 16. The CDR3 runs to 17 residues. Germline V lookup: CDR1 SGHDT, CDR2 YYEEEE. The CDR3 bases are TGTGCCAGCAGCCGAGTGAGGACAGGAAGTAGGTTCGGGGAGCTGTTTTTT. Its protein is CASSRVRTGSRFGELFF.

The genes are TRBV27 and TRBJ2-1; 7 bases agree with TRBD1. CDR1 and CDR2 (germline): MNHEY, SMNVEV (reference sequence). This CDR3 contains 13 residues. V lost 5 bases to trimming and J lost 6 bases; unmatched junction nucleotides: 4. CDR3 coding DNA: TGTGCCAGCAGTCAGGCAGGGGGCAATGAGCAGTTCTTC. Residues: CASSQAGGNEQFF.